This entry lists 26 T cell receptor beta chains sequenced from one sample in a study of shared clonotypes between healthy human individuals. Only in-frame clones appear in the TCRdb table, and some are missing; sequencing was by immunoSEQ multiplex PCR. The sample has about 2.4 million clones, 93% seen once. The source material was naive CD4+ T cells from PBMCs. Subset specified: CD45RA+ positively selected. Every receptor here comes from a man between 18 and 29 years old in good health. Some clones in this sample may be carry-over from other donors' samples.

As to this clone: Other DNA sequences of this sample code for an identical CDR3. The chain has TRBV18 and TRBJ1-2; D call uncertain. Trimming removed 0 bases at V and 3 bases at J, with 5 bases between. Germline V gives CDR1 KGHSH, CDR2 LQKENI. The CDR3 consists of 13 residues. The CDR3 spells CASSPPRDYGYTF. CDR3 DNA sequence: TGTGCCAGCTCACCACCTCGGGACTATGGCTACACCTTC.

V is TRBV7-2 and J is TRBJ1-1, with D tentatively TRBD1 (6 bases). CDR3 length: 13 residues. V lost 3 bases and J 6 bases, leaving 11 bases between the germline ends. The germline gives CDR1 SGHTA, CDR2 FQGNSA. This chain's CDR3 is CASSFRGLAEAFF. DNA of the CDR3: TGTGCCAGCAGCTTTAGGGGGTTGGCTGAAGCTTTCTTT.

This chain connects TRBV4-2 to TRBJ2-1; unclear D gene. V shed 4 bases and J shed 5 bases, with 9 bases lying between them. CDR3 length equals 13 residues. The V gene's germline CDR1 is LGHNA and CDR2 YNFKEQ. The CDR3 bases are TGTGCCAGCAGCCTCCGGCTAGACAATGAGCAGTTCTTC. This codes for CASSLRLDNEQFF.

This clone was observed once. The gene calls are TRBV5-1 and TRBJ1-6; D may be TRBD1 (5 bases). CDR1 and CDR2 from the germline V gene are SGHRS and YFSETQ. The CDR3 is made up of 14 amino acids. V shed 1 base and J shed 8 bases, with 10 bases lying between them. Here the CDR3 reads CASSLTGDDSPLHF. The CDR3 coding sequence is TGCGCCAGCAGCTTGACAGGCGATGATTCACCCCTCCACTTT.

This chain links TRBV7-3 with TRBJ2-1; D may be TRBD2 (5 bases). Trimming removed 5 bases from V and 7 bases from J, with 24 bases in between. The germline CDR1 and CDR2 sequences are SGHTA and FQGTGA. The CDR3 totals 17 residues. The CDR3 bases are TGTGCCAGCAGCCTCCTCCCGGCCGGGCGGGCGTGGAATGAGCAGTTCTTC. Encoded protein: CASSLLPAGRAWNEQFF.

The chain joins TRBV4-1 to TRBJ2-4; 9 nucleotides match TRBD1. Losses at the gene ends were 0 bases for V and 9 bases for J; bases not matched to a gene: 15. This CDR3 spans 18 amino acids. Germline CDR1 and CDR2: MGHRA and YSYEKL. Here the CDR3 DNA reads TGCGCCAGCAGCCAAGACACCGGGACAGGGCTCCCAAGGGGCATTCAGTACTTC. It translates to CASSQDTGTGLPRGIQYF.

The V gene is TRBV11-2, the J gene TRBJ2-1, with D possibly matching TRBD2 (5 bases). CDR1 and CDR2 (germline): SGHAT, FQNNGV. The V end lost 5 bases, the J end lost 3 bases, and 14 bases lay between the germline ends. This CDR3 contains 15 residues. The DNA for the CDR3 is TGTGCCAGCAGCCTCCAAGGTGGAGGCTACAATGAGCAGTTCTTC. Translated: CASSLQGGGYNEQFF.

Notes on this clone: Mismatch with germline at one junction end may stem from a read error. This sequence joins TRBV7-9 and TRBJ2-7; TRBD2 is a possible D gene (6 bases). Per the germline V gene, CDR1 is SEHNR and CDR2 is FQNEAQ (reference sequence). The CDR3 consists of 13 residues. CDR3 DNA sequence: TGTGCCAGCAGCCGGGACTCCTTCTACAAGCAGTACTTC. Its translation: CASSRDSFYKQYF.

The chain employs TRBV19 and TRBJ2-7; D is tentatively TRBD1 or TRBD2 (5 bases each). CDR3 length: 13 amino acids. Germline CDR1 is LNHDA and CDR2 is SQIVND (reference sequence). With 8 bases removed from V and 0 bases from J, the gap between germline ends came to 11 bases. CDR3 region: CASGSGLSYEQYF. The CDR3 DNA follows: TGTGCCAGTGGGTCGGGGCTCTCCTACGAGCAGTACTTC. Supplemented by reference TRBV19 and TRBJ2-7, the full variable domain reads DGGITQSPKYLFRKEGQNVTLSCEQNLNHDAMYWYRQDPGQGLRLIYYSQIVNDFQKGDIAEGYSVSREKKESFPLTVTSAQKNPTAFYLCASGSGLSYEQYFGPGTRLTVT.

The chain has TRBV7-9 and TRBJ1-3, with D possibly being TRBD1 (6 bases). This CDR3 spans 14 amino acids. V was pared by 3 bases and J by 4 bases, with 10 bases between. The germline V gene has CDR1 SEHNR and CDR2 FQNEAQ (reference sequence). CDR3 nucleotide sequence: TGTGCCAGCAGCTTTAGGGGGGCGGGAAACACCATATATTTT. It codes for CASSFRGAGNTIYF.

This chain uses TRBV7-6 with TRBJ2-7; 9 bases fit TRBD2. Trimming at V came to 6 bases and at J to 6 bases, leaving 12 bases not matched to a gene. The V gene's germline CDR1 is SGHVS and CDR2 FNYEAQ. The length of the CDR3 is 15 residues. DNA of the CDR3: TGTGCCAGCAGTTTCACGGAGCGGGAGGAGGGCGAGCAGTACTTC. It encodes CASSFTEREEGEQYF.

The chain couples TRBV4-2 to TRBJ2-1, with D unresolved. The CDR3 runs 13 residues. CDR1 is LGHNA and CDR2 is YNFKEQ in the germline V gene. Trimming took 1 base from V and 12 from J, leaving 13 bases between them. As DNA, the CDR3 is TGTGCCAGCAGCCAAGGGACGGACCTTTGGCAGTTCTTC. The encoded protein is CASSQGTDLWQFF.

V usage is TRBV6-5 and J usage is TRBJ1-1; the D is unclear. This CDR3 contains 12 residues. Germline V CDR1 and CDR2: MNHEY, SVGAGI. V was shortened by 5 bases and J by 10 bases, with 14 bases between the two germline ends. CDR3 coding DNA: TGTGCCAGCAGTCCGGCGGGGAGGGTAGCTTTCTTT. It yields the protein CASSPAGRVAFF.

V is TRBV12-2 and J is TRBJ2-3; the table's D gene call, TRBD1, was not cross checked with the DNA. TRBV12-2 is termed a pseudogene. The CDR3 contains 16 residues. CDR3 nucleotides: TGTGCAAGTCGCCACTCCAGGGGGTCAAGCACAGATACGCAGTATTTT. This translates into CASRHSRGSSTDTQYF.

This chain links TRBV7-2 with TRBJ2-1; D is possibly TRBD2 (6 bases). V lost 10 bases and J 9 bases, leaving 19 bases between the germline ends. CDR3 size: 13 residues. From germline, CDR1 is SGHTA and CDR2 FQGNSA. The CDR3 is CATRDSTRGEQFF. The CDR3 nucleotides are TGTGCCACCCGGGACTCAACTCGGGGTGAGCAGTTCTTC.

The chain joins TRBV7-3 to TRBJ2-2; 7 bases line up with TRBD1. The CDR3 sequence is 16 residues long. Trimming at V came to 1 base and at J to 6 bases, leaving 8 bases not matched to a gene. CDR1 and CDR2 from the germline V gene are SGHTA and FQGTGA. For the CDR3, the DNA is TGTGCCAGCAGCTTAATGTGGCAGGGGGTCGCCGGGGAGCTGTTTTTT. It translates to CASSLMWQGVAGELFF.

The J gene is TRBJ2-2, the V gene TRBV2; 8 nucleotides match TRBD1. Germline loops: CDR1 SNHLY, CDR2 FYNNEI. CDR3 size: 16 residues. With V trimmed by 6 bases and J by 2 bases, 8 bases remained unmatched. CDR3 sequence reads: CASSALTGVNTGELFF. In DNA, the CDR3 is TGTGCCAGCAGCGCCCTGACAGGGGTAAACACCGGGGAGCTGTTTTTT.

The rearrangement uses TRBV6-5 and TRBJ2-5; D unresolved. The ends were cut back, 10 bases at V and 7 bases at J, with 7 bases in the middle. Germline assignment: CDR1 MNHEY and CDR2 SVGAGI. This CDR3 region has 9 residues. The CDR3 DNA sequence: TGTGCCACGGTGGGGACCCAGTACTTC. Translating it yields CATVGTQYF.

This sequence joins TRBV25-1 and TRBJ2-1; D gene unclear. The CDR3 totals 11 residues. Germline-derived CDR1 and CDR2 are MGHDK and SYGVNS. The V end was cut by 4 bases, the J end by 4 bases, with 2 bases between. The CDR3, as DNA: TGTGCCAGCAGTGCGTACAATGAGCAGTTCTTC. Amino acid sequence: CASSAYNEQFF.

CDR3 amino acids: CASSLGTRSMDTQYF. CDR3 nucleotides: TGTGCCAGCAGTTTAGGGACTAGAAGCATGGATACGCAGTATTTT. V is TRBV27 and J is TRBJ2-3, with 8 positions matching TRBD2. Trimming removed 2 bases from V and 6 bases from J; junction bases left unmatched: 7. This CDR3 spans 15 amino acids. CDR1 MNHEY and CDR2 SMNVEV come from the germline V gene (reference sequence).

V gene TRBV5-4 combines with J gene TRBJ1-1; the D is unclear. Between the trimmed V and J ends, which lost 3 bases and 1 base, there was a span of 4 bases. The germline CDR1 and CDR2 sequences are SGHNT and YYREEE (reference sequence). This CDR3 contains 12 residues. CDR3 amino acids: CASSYKNTEAFF. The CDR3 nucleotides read TGTGCCAGCAGCTATAAGAACACTGAAGCTTTCTTT.

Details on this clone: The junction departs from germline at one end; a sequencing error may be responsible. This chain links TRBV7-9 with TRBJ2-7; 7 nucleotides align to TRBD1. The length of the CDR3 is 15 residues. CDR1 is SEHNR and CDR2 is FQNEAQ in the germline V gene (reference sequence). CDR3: CASSLSTRGQADRAF. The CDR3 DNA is TGTGCCAGCAGCTTATCCACGCGCGGCCAGGCAGACAGGGCCTTC.

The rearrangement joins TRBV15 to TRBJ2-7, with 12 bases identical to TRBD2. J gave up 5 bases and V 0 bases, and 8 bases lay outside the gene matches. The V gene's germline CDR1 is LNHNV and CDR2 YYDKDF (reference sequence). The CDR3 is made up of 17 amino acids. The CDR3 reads CATSRDLRLAGANEQYF. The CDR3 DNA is TGTGCCACCAGCAGAGATCTGAGACTAGCGGGAGCTAACGAGCAGTACTTC.

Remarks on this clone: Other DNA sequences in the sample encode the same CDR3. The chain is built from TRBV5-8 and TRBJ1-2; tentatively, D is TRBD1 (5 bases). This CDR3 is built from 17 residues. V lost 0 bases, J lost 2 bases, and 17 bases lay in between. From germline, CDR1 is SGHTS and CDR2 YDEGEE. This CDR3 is CASSLVVRDGDNYGYTF. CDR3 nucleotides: TGTGCCAGCAGCTTGGTGGTCCGGGACGGAGACAACTATGGCTACACCTTC.

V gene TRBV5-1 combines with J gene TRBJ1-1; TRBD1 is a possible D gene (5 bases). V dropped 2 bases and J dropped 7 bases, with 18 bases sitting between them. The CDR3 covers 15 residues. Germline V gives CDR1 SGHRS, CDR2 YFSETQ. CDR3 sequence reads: CASSFGKQVAGEAFF. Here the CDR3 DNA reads TGCGCCAGCAGCTTTGGAAAACAGGTCGCAGGTGAAGCTTTCTTT.

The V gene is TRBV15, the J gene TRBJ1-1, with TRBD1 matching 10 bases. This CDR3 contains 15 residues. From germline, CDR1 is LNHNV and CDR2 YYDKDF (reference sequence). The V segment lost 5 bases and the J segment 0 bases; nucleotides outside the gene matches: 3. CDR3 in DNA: TGTGCCACCAGCTCCGGGACAGGGGTGAACACTGAAGCTTTCTTT. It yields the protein CATSSGTGVNTEAFF. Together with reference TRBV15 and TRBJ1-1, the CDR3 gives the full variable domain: DAMVIQNPRYQVTQFGKPVTLSCSQTLNHNVMYWYQQKSSQAPKLLFHYYDKDFNNEADTPDNFQSRRPNTSFCFLDIRSPGLGDTAMYLCATSSGTGVNTEAFFGQGTRLTVV.